This T cell receptor (beta chain) was profiled in a study of T-cell memory formation after mild COVID-19. Study-level results: Researchers could not confirm that second-wave clones peaking on day 37 targeted SARS-CoV-2.

On this clonotype: Its cognate antigen is unknown.

5'RACE with constant-segment primers built TCRalpha and TCRbeta cDNA libraries with UMIs. Using its own MiXCR run on the 5' RACE reads, TCRdb lists one record per CDR3 protein. The sample has approximately 400,000 distinct CDR3 sequences; more than 20% are singletons. V lost 5 bases, J lost 6 bases, and 14 bases stayed unmatched. Germline CDR1 and CDR2: SGHVS and FNYEAQ. This CDR3 spans 16 amino acids. The sequence was collected from an adult woman who had mild COVID-19 (a few samples of this study predate the infection). Cell type and time point are not known. The chain employs TRBV7-6 and TRBJ2-5, with 8 bases matching TRBD1. The sequenced sample consisted of PBMCs or a T cell subset sorted from them (not recorded which). CDR3 sequence reads: CASSQGQALPMKTQYF. In DNA form, the CDR3 reads TGTGCCAGCAGCCAGGGACAGGCCTTACCCATGAAGACCCAGTACTTC.